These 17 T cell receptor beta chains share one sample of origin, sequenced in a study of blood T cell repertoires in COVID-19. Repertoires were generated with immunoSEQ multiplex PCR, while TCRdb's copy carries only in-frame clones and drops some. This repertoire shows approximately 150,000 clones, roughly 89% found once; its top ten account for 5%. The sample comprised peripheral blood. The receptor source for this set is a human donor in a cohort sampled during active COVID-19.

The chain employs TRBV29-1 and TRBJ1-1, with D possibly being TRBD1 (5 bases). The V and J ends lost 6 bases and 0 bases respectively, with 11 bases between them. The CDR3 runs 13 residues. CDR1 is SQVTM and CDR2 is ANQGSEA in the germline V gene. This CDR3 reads CSVEGRLNTEAFF. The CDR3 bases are TGCAGCGTGGAGGGACGGCTGAACACTGAAGCTTTCTTT.

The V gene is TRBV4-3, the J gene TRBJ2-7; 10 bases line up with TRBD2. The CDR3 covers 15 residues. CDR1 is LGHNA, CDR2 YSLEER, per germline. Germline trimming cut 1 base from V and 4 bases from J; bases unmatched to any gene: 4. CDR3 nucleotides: TGCGCCAGCAGCCAAGGAGCGGGGGGGCAATACGAGCAGTACTTC. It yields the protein CASSQGAGGQYEQYF.

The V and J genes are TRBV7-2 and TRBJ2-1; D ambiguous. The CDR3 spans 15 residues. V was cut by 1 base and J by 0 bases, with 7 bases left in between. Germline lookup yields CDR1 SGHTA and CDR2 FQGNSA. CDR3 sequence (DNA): TGTGCCAGCAGCTTAGACCTACTCTCCTACAATGAGCAGTTCTTC. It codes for CASSLDLLSYNEQFF.

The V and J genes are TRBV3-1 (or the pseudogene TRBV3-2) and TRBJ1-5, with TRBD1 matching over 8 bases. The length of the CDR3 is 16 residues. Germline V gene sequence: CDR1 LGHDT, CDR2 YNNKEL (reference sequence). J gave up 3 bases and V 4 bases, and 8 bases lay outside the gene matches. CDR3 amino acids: CASSPNRQGPNQPQHF. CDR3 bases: TGTGCCAGCAGCCCGAACCGACAGGGGCCCAATCAGCCCCAGCATTTT.

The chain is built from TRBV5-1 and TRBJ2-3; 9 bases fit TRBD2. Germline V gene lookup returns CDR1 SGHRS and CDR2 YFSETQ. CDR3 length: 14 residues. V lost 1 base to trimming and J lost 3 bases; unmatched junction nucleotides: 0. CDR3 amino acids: CASSLTSGTDTQYF. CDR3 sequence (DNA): TGCGCCAGCAGCTTGACTAGCGGGACAGATACGCAGTATTTT.

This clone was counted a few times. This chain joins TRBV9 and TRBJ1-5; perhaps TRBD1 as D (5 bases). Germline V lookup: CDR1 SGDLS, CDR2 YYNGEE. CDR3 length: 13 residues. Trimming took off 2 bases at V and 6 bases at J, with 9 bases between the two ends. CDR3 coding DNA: TGTGCCAGCAGCGTGGGGGGGAGTCAGCCCCAGCATTTT. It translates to CASSVGGSQPQHF.

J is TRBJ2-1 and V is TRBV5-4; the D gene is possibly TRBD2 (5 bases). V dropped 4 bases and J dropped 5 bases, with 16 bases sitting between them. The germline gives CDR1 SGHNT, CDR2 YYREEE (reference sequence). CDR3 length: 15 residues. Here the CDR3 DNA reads TGTGCCAGCAGCCTGGTGGGCGGGCGCAACAATGAGCAGTTCTTC. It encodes CASSLVGGRNNEQFF.

The CDR3 loop reads CASSLVPRLLGLPRETQYF. The CDR3 bases are TGTGCCAGCAGCTTAGTCCCTCGGCTTCTGGGACTACCGCGGGAGACCCAGTACTTC. The chain links TRBV7-2 to TRBJ2-5; 7 bases fit TRBD2. The CDR3 loop spans 19 amino acids. Germline V lookup: CDR1 SGHTA, CDR2 FQGNSA. With V trimmed by 1 base and J by 5 bases, 19 bases remained unmatched.

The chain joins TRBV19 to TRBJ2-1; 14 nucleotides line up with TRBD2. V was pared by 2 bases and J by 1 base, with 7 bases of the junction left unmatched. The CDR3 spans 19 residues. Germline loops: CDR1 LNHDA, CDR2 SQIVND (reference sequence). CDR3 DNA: TGTGCCAGTAGTATAATAGGACTAGCGGGAGGCGTTTCCTACAATGAGCAGTTCTTC. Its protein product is CASSIIGLAGGVSYNEQFF.

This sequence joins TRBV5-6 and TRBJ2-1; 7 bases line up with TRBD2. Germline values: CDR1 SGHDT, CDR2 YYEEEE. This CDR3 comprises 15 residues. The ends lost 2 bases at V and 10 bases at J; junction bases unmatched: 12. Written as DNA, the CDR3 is TGTGCCAGCAGCTTCGCCGGAAGGGGAGGGGACGAGCAGTTCTTC. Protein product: CASSFAGRGGDEQFF.

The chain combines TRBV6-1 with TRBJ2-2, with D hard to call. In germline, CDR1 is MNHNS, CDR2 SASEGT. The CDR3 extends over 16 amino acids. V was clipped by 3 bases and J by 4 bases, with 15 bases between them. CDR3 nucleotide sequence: TGTGCCAGCAGTGATGTGGCGGTCACCCCCACCGGGGAGCTGTTTTTT. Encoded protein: CASSDVAVTPTGELFF.

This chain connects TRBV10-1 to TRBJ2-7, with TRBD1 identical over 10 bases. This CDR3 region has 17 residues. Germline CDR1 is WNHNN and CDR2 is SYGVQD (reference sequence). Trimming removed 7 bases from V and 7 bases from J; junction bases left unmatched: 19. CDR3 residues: CASNVPGQGLMGREQYF. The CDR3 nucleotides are TGCGCCAGCAACGTACCGGGACAGGGGTTAATGGGGAGGGAGCAGTACTTC.

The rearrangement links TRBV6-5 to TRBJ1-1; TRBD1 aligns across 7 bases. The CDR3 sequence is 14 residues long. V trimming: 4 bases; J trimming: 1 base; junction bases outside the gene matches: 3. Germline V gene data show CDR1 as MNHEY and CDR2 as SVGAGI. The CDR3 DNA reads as TGTGCCAGCAGTTCACAGGGGACGAACACTGAAGCTTTCTTT. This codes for CASSSQGTNTEAFF.

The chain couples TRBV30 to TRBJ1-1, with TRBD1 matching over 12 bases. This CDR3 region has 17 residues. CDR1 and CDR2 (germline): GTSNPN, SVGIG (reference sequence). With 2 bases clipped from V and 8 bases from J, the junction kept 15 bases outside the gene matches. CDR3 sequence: CAWSLRDRGLRGGEAFF. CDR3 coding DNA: TGTGCCTGGAGTCTCCGGGACAGGGGGCTTAGGGGCGGGGAAGCTTTCTTT.

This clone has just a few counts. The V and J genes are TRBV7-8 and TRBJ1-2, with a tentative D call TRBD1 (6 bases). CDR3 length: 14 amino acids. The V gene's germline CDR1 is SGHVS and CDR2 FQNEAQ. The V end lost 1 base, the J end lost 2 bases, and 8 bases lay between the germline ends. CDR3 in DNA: TGTGCCAGCAGCTTAGGGACAGACAACTATGGCTACACCTTC. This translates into CASSLGTDNYGYTF.

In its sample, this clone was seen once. The CDR3 spells CASSQDAGTSGGAKNEQFF. The DNA for the CDR3 is TGCGCCAGCAGCCAAGACGCCGGGACTAGCGGGGGGGCTAAGAATGAGCAGTTCTTC. The V call is TRBV4-1, the J call TRBJ2-1, with 16 bases that match TRBD2. The V gene end was trimmed by 0 bases and the J gene end by 7 bases; junction bases not matched to a gene: 9. The CDR3 runs to 19 residues. Germline CDR1 MGHRA, CDR2 YSYEKL.

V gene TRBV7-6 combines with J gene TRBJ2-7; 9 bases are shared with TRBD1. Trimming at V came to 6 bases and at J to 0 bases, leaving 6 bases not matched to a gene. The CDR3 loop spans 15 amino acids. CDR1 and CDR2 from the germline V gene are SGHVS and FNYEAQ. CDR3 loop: CASSPGTGFSYEQYF. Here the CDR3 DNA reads TGTGCCAGCAGTCCCGGGACAGGGTTCTCCTACGAGCAGTACTTC. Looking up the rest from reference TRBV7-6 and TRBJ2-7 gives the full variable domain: GAGVSQSPRYKVTKRGQDVALRCDPISGHVSLYWYRQALGQGPEFLTYFNYEAQQDKSGLPNDRFSAERPEGSISTLTIQRTEQRDSAMYRCASSPGTGFSYEQYFGPGTRLTVT.